This TCR beta chain stems from a study of cytomegalovirus exposure and HLA in healthy donors. Study-level findings and limits: Reported results showed that the classifier diagnosed cytomegalovirus status with high specificity and sensitivity. Within the 90 to 150 validation repertoires, first-cohort TCR clusters tended to co-occur, according to a later analysis.

On this clone itself: Its specificity is unknown.

CDR1 SNHLY and CDR2 FYNNEI come from the germline V gene. With 4 bases clipped from V and 0 bases from J, the junction kept 9 bases outside the gene matches. CDR3 size: 17 residues. Method: immunoSEQ multiplex PCR; TCRdb's copy keeps in-frame clones and lacks some. The table lists tens of thousands of clones, over 85% of them singletons. The V call is TRBV2, the J call TRBJ2-7; TRBD2 matches at 10 bases. The sequence was obtained from a woman between 18 and 30 years old in good health and CMV-seronegative. Sequencing input: PBMCs. The CDR3: CASSGGTSVHSSYEQYF. In nucleotides, the CDR3 is TGTGCCAGCAGTGGAGGGACTAGCGTACATAGCTCCTACGAGCAGTACTTC.